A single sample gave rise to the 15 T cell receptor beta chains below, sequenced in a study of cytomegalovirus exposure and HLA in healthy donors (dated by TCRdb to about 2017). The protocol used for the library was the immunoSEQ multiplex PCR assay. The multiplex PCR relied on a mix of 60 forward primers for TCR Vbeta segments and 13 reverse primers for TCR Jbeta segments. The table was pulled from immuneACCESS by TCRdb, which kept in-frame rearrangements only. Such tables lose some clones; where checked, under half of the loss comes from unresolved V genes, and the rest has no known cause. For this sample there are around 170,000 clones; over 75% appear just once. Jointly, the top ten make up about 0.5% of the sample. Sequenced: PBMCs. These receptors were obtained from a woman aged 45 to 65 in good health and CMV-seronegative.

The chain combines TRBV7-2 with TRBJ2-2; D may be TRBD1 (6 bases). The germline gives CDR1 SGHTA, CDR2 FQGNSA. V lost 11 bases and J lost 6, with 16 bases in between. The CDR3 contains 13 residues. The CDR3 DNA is TGTGCCGGGGCCAGGGGTTTCGCCGGGGAGCTGTTTTTT. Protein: CAGARGFAGELFF.

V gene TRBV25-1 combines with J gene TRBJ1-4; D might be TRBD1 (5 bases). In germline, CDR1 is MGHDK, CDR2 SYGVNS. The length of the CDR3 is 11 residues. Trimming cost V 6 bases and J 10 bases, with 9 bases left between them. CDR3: CASSARGKLFF. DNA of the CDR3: TGTGCCAGCAGCGCAAGGGGAAAACTGTTTTTT.

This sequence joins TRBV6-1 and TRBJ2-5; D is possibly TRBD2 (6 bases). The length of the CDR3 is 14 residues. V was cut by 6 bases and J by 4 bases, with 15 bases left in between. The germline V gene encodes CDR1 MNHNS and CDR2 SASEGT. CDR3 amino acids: CASRSLKAGETQYF. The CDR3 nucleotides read TGTGCCAGCAGGAGCCTAAAAGCGGGAGAGACCCAGTACTTC.

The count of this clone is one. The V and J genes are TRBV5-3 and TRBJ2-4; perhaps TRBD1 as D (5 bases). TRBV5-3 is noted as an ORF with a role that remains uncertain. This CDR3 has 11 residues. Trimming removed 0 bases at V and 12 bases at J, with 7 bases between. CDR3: CARSLDRGQYF. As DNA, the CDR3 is TGTGCCAGAAGCTTGGATAGGGGTCAGTACTTC.

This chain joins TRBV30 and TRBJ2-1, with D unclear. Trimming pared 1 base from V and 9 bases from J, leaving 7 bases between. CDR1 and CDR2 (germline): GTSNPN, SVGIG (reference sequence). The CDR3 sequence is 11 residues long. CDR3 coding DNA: TGTGCCTGGAGTGCACTTGGTGAGCAGTTCTTC. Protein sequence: CAWSALGEQFF.

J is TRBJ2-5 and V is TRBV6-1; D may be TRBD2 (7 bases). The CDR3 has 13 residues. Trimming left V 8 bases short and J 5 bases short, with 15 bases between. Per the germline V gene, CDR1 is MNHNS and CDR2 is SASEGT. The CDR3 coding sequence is TGTGCCAGCTGGAACAGGGAGGGCGAGACCCAGTACTTC. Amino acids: CASWNREGETQYF.

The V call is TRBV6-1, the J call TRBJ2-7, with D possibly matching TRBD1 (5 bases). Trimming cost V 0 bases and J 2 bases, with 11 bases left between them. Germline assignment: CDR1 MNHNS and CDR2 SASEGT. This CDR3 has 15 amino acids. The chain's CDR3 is CASSEAEGQAYEQYF. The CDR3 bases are TGTGCCAGCAGTGAAGCTGAAGGACAAGCCTACGAGCAGTACTTC.

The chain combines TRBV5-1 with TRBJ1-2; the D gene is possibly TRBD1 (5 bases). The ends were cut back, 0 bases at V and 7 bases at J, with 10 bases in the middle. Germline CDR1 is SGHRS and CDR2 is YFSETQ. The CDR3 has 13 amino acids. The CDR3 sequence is CASSLDSQGGYTF. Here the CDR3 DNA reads TGCGCCAGCAGCTTGGACAGTCAGGGTGGCTACACCTTC. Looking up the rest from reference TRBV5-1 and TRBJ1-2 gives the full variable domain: KAGVTQTPRYLIKTRGQQVTLSCSPISGHRSVSWYQQTPGQGLQFLFEYFSETQRNKGNFPGRFSGRQFSNSRSEMNVSTLELGDSALYLCASSLDSQGGYTFGSGTRLTVV.

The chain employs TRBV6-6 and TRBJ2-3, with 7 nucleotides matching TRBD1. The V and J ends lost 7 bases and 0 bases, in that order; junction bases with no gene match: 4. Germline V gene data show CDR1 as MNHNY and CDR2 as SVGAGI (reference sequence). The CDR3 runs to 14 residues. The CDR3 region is CASKGAGSTDTQYF. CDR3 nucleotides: TGTGCCAGCAAGGGGGCAGGAAGCACAGATACGCAGTATTTT.

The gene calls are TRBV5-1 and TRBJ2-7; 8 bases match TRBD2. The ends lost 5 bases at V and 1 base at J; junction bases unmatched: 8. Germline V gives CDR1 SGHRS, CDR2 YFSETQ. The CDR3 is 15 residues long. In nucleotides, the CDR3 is TGCGCCAGCAGTCGAACGAGCGGGGGTTCCTACGAGCAGTACTTC. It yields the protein CASSRTSGGSYEQYF.

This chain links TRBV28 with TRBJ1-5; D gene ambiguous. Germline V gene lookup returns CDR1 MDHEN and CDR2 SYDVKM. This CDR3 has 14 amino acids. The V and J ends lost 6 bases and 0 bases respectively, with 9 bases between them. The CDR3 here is CASRPIYSNQPQHF. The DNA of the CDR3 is TGTGCCAGCAGGCCTATCTATAGCAATCAGCCCCAGCATTTT. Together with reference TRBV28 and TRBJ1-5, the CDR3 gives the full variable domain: DVKVTQSSRYLVKRTGEKVFLECVQDMDHENMFWYRQDPGLGLRLIYFSYDVKMKEKGDIPEGYSVSREKKERFSLILESASTNQTSMYLCASRPIYSNQPQHFGDGTRLSIL.

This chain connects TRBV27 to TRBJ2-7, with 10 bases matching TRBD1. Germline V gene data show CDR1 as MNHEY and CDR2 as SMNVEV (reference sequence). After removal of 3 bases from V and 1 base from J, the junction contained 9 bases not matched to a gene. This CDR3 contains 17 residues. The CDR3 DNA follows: TGTGCCAGCAGTTTTTTACGTCCGGGACAGGGGTCCTACGAGCAGTACTTC. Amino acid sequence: CASSFLRPGQGSYEQYF.

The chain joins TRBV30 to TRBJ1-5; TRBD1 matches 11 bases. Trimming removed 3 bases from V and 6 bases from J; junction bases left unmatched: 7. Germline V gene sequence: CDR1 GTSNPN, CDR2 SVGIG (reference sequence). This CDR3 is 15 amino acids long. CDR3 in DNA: TGTGCCTGGAGAAGGACAGGGGGCATGGGTCAGCCCCAGCATTTT. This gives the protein CAWRRTGGMGQPQHF.

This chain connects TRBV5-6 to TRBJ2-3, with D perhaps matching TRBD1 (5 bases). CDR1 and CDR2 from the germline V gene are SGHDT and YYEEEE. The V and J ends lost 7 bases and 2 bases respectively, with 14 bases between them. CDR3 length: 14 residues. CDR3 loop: CASSSTGNTDTQYF. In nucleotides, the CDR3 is TGTGCCAGCTCCAGCACAGGAAACACAGATACGCAGTATTTT.

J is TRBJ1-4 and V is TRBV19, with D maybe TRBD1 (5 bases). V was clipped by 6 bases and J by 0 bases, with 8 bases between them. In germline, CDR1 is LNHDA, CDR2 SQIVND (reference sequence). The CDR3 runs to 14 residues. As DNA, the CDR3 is TGTGCCAGTAGGTGGGGGGCAACTAATGAAAAACTGTTTTTT. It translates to CASRWGATNEKLFF.